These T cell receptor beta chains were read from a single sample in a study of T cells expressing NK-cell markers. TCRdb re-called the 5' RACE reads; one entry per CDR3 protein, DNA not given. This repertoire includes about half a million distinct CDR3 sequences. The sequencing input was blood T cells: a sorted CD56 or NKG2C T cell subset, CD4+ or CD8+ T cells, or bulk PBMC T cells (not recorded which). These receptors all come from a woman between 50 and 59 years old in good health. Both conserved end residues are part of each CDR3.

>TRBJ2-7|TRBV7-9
CASEHWQIPDEQYF
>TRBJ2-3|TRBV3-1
CASSQEPASTDTQYF
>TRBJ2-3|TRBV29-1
CSAAGTASTDTQYF
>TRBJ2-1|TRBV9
CASSVASQGDNEQFF
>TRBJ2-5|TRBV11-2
CASSLGTTDQGETQYF
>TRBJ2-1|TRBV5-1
CASSWGQREGLHNEQFF
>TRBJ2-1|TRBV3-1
CASSFRTSGGSSYNEQFF
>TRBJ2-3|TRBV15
CATSRARPAGRTDTQYF
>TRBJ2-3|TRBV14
CASSQTSPRTDTQYF
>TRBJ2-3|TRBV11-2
CASSPVGQGPDTQYF
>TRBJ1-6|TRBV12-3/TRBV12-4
CASSPAGTANSPLHF
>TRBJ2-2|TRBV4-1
CASTSYDRGSTGELFF
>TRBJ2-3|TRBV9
CASRSQGLPGDTQYF
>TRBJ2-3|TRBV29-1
CSVRPSLDTQYF
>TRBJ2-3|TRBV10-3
CAISPLGATDTQYF
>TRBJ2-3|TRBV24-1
CATSVGAGGTSGTDTQYF
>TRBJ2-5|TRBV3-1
CASSLGGTQQETQYF
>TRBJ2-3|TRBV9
CASSVSGRSDTQYF
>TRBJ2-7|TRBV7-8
CASSPRTSGSTHEQYF
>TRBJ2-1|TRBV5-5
CASSLTGRGNEQFF
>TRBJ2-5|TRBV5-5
CASSQRQAGAQETQYF
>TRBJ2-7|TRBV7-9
CASGDRGLRNYEQYF
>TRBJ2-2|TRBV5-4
CASRGGGPNTGELFF
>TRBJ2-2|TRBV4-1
CASRQGNTGELFF
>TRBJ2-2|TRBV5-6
CASSQGDRARGGELFF
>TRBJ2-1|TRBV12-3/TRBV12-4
CASSLTIAGGYNEQFF
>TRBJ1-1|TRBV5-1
CASSLASTGLGGMNTEAFF
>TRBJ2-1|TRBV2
CASSEESINEQFF
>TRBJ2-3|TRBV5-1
CASYKSGSGDTQYF
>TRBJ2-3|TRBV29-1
CSVEEVVADTQYF
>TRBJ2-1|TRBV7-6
CASSFSPGQNNEQFF
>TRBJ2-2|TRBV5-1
CASTIGGSVRTGELFF
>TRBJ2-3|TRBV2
CASRASGEADTQYF
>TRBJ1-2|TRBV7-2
CASSLKPGQGRYGYTF
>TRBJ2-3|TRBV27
CATTSTDTQYF
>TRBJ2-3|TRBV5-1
CASSSGIGGGTDTQYF
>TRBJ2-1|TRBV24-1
CATSGGFPYNEQFF
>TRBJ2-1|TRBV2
CASTPRGTRPRFF
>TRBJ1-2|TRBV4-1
CASATGGSVYGYTF
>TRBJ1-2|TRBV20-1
CSAVFAYGYTF
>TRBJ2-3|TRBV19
CASHKTGSTDTQYF
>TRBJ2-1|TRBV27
CASRMIPGQGIDEQFF
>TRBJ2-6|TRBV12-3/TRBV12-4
CASSLDVGSGANVLTF
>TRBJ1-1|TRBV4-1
CASSQGRGIMNTEAFF
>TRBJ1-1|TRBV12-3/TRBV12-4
CASSLRQGGNTEAFF
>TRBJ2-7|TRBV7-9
CASSPQTFGEQYF
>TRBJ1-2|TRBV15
CATSTGTGKGGYTF
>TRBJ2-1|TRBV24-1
CATSGGLAGGMHEQFF
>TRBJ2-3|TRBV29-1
CAVAGGAKDTQYF
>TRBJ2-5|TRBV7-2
CASSLVSWQIQETQYF
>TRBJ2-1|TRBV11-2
CASSLEAGRILNEQFF